What follows describes a single T cell receptor beta chain. Its antigen is unknown. A junction end diverges from the germline sequence, so it may reflect a read error. The individuals who served as donors were healthy Caucasians living in Russia, aged about 6 to 100. Alongside a J-beta primer mix, a sample-barcoded 5' primer served in a second PCR lasting about 6 to 12 cycles. Every sample gave at least 2.5 million paired-end reads containing CDR3. TCRdb re-called the 5' RACE reads through MiXCR, storing one row per CDR3 protein. The sample carries some 1,800,000 distinct CDR3 sequences, more than 35% recorded once. The sample comes from a study of blood T cells in healthy people across ages. Study results and caveats: CMV infection status of these donors was not known.

Germline V gene lookup returns CDR1 SGHRS and CDR2 YFSETQ. The CDR3 contains 15 residues. The gene calls are TRBV5-1 and TRBJ2-5, with 8 bases lining up with TRBD1. The source material was blood. The source is a human donor in good health. The CDR3 spells CASSLADRGQATQYF. For the CDR3, the DNA is TGCGCCAGCAGCTTGGCCGACAGGGGCCAAGCGACCCAGTACTTC.